The clone carrying this T cell receptor (beta chain) was counted a few times. The sample contains more than one DNA sequence encoding this CDR3. CDR1 SGHRS and CDR2 YFSETQ come from the germline V gene. V was cut by 0 bases and J by 4 bases, with 8 bases left in between. This CDR3 is 14 amino acids long. The data were taken from a study of T cell responses to AZD1222 COVID-19 vaccine. Sequencing used immunoSEQ multiplex PCR; TCRdb keeps in-frame clones, though not all of them. The sample consists of 130,000 to 150,000 clones, 80% to 90% of them appearing once. The sequences come from peripheral blood, collected on day 0 of AZD1222 vaccination. V and J are TRBV5-1 and TRBJ1-5; D call uncertain. This receptor was taken from an adult in good health. DNA of the CDR3: TGCGCCAGCAGCTTGGGTGGAGCGAATCAGCCCCAGCATTTT. Amino acid sequence: CASSLGGANQPQHF.